This TCR beta chain originates from a study of beta chain features in type 1 diabetes. Study summary: What patients shared with healthy donors was a similar profile of age, gender and cell yields.

Trimming took 3 bases from V and 8 from J, leaving 8 bases between them. Germline loops: CDR1 DFQATT, CDR2 SNEGSKA (reference sequence). The CDR3 is 11 amino acids. All of the isolated RNA was reverse transcribed, so expressed TCRB transcripts were sequenced. The assay was immunoSEQ multiplex PCR, and TCRdb's table has in-frame clones only and misses some. The sample yields some 250,000 clones, about 30% seen once. The chain is built from TRBV20-1 and TRBJ2-1; D tentatively reads TRBD1 or TRBD2 (5 bases each). Input material: central memory CD4+ T cells from blood. This receptor was obtained from a man younger than 40 in good health. CDR3 loop: CSASRDHEQFF. The DNA of the CDR3 is TGCAGTGCTAGCAGGGACCATGAGCAGTTCTTC.